This TCR beta chain was identified during a study of CD8 T cells in ankylosing spondylitis. Study conclusions and caveats: For ankylosing spondylitis blood, a TCR beta motif of eight or nine highly homologous variants appeared characteristic. Earlier work had already found some motif variants in reactive arthritis synovial fluid and blood.

TCRdb reanalysed the 5' RACE reads using MiXCR and keeps one entry per CDR3 protein. The sample contains roughly 90,000 distinct CDR3 sequences, around 8.3% of which appear only once. The V end was cut by 3 bases, the J end by 0 bases, with 12 bases between. The CDR3 loop spans 17 amino acids. CDR1 is MNHNS and CDR2 is SASEGT in the germline V gene. This clonotype was recorded at least ten times. Antigen unknown. The source of this sequence is a male donor with ankylosing spondylitis. V is TRBV6-1 and J is TRBJ2-6; D uncertain. The sample was blood, either unsorted or a sorted T cell fraction (not recorded which). CDR3: CASSERTDHSGANVLTF. Here the CDR3 DNA reads TGTGCCAGCAGTGAGCGGACGGATCACTCTGGGGCCAACGTCCTGACTTTC.